The 2 T cell receptor beta chains in this list originate from one sample, sequenced in a study of PD-1 blockade in classical Hodgkin lymphoma. Exposure to brentuximab vedotin varied, and each patient had relapsed following autologous stem cell transplantation. The method was immunoSEQ multiplex PCR; TCRdb's version includes in-frame clones alone and lacks a portion of them. The sample has 50,000 to 75,000 clones; 70% to 90% are singletons. The specimen comprised peripheral blood mononuclear cells (PBMCs), sampled before the second cycle of nivolumab. The receptors here all came from a human donor with classical Hodgkin lymphoma.

This clone appeared a single time. V usage is TRBV5-1 and J usage is TRBJ2-1; D is unresolved. The CDR3 extends over 14 amino acids. The V gene's germline CDR1 is SGHRS and CDR2 YFSETQ. The ends were cut back, 0 bases at V and 2 bases at J, with 6 bases in the middle. CDR3 bases: TGCGCCAGCAGCTTGGCCCAGGCCTACAATGAGCAGTTCTTC. Its protein is CASSLAQAYNEQFF. The full variable domain, its missing parts supplied by reference TRBV5-1 and TRBJ2-1, is KAGVTQTPRYLIKTRGQQVTLSCSPISGHRSVSWYQQTPGQGLQFLFEYFSETQRNKGNFPGRFSGRQFSNSRSEMNVSTLELGDSALYLCASSLAQAYNEQFFGPGTRLTVL.

The chain couples TRBV5-1 to TRBJ2-1; the D is unclear. The CDR3 has 15 amino acids. Germline CDR1 and CDR2: SGHRS and YFSETQ. Trimming shortened V by 0 bases and J by 0 bases, and 7 bases separated the two germline ends. As DNA, the CDR3 is TGCGCCAGCAGCTTGGCTGCAAGCTCCTACAATGAGCAGTTCTTC. Protein: CASSLAASSYNEQFF.